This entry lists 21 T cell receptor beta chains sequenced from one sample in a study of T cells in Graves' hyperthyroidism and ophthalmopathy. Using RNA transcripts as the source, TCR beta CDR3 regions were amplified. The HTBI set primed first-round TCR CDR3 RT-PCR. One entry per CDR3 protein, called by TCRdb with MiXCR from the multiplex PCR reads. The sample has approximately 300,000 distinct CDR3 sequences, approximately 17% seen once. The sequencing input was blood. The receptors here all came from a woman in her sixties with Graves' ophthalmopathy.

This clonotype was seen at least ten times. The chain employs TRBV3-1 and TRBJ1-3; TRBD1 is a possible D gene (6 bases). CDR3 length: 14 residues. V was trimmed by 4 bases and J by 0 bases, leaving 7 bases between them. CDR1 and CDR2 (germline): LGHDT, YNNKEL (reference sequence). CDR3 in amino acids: CASSRQASGNTIYF. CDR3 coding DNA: TGTGCCAGCAGCCGACAGGCCTCTGGAAACACCATATATTTT.

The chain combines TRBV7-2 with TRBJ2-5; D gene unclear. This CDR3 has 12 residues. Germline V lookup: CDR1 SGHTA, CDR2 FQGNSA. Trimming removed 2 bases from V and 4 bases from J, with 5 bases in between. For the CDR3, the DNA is TGTGCCAGCAGCTTAAACGCAGAGACCCAGTACTTC. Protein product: CASSLNAETQYF. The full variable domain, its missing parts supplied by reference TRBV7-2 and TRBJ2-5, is GAGVSQSPSNKVTEKGKDVELRCDPISGHTALYWYRQSLGQGLEFLIYFQGNSAPDKSGLPSDRFSAERTGGSVSTLTIQRTQQEDSAVYLCASSLNAETQYFGPGTRLLVL.

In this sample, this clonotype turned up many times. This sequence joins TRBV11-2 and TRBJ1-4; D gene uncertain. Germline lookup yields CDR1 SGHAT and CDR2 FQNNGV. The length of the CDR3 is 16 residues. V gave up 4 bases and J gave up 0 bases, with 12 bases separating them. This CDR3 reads CASSSRRFSTNEKLFF. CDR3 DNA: TGTGCCAGCAGCTCACGCAGGTTTTCAACTAATGAAAAACTGTTTTTT.

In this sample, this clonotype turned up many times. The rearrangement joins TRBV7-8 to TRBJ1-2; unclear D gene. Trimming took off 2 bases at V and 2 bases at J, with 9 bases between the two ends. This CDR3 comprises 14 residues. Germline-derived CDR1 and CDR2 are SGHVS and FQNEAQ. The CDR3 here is CASSLSHNNYGYTF. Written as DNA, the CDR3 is TGTGCCAGCAGCTTATCCCACAACAACTATGGCTACACCTTC.

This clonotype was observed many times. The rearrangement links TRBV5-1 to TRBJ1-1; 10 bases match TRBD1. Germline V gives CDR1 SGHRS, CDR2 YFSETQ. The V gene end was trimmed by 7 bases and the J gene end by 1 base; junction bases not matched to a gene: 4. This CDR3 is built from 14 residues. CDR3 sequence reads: CASWDRGRNTEAFF. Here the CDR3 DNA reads TGCGCCAGCTGGGACAGGGGTAGGAACACTGAAGCTTTCTTT. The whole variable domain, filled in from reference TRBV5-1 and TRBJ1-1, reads KAGVTQTPRYLIKTRGQQVTLSCSPISGHRSVSWYQQTPGQGLQFLFEYFSETQRNKGNFPGRFSGRQFSNSRSEMNVSTLELGDSALYLCASWDRGRNTEAFFGQGTRLTVV.

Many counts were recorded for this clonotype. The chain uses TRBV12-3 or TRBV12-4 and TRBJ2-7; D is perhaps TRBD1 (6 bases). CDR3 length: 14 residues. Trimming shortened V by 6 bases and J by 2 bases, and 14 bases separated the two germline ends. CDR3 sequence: CASSRPDSAYEQYF. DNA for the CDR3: TGTGCCAGCAGCAGGCCGGACAGTGCCTACGAGCAGTACTTC.

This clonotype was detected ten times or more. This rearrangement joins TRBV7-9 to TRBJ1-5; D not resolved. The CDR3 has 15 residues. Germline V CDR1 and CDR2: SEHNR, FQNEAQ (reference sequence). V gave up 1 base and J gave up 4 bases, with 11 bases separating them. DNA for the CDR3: TGTGCCAGCAGCTTAGACGGCCTACGGAATCAGCCCCAGCATTTT. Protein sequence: CASSLDGLRNQPQHF.

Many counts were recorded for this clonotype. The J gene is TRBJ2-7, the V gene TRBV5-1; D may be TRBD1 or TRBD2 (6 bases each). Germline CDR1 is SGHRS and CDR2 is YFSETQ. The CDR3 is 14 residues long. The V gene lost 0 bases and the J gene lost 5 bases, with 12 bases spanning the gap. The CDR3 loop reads CASSLEEGEDEQYF. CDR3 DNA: TGCGCCAGCAGCTTGGAAGAGGGGGAGGACGAGCAGTACTTC.

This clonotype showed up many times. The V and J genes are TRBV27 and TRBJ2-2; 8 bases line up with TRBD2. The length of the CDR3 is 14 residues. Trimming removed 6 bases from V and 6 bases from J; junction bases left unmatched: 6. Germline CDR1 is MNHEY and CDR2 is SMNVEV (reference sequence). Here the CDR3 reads CASSETSVAGELFF. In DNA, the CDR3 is TGTGCCAGCAGCGAGACTAGCGTCGCCGGGGAGCTGTTTTTT.

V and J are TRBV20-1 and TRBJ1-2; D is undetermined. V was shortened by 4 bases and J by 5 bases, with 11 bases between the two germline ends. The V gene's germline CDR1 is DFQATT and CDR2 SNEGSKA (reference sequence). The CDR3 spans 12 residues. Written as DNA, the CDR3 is TGCAGTGCTAACTTTGGGGTTTATGGCTACACCTTC. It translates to CSANFGVYGYTF.

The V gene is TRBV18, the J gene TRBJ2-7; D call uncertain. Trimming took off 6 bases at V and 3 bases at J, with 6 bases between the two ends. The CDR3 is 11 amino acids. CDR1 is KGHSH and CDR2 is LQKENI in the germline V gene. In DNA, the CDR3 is TGTGCCAGCTCCGAAGACTACGAGCAGTACTTC. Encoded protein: CASSEDYEQYF.

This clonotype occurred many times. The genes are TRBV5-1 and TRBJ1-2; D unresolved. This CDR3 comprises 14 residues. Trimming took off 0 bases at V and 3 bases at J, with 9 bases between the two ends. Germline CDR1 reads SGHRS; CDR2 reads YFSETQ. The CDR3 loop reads CASSLDPDDYGYTF. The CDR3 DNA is TGCGCCAGCAGCTTGGACCCAGACGACTATGGCTACACCTTC.

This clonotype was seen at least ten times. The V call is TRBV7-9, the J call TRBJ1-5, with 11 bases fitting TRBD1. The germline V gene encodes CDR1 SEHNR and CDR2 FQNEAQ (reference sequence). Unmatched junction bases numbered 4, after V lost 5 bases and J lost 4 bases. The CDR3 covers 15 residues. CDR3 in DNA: TGTGCCAGCAGCGCAGGGACAGGGGGGAATCAGCCCCAGCATTTT. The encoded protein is CASSAGTGGNQPQHF.

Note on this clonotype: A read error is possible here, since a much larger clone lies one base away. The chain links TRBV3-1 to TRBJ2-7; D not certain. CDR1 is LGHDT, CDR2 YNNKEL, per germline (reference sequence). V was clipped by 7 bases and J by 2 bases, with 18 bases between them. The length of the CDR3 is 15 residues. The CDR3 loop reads CASNQEGLQPYEQYF. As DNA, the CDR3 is TGTGCCAGCAACCAGGAAGGTTTACAGCCCTACGAGCAGTACTTC.

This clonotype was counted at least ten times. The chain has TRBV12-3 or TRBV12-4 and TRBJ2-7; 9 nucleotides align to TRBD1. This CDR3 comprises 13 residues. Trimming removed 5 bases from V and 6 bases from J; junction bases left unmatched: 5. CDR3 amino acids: CASSTDRGREQYF. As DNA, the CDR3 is TGTGCCAGCAGTACGGACAGGGGACGCGAGCAGTACTTC.

The CDR3 region is CASSQIQGAIQETQYF. The CDR3 DNA sequence: TGTGCCAGCAGCCAGATACAGGGGGCTATCCAAGAGACCCAGTACTTC. The chain recombines TRBV4-2 with TRBJ2-5, with TRBD1 identical over 9 bases. The junction had 6 bases not matched to a gene; V was cut back by 3 bases and J by 1 base. CDR1 is LGHNA and CDR2 is YNFKEQ in the germline V gene. The CDR3 spans 16 residues.

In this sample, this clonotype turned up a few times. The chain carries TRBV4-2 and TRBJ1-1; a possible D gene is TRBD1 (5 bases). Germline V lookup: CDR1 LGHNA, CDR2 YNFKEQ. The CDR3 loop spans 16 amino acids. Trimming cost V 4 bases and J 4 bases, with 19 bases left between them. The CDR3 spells CASSPRYGAEGTEAFF. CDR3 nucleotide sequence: TGTGCCAGCAGCCCAAGATACGGGGCGGAGGGCACTGAAGCTTTCTTT.

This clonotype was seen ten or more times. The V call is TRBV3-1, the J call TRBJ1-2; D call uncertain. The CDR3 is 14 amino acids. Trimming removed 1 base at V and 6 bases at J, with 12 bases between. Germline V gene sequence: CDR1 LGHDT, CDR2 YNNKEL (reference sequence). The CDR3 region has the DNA TGTGCCAGCAGCCAAGTACCGATCGGGCATGGCTACACCTTC. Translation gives CASSQVPIGHGYTF.

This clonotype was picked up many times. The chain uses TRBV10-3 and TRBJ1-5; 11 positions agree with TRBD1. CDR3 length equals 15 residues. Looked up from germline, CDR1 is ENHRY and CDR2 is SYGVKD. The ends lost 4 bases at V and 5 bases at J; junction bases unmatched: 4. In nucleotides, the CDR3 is TGTGCCATCAGTGGAGGGACAGGGGGTGATCAGCCCCAGCATTTT. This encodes CAISGGTGGDQPQHF.

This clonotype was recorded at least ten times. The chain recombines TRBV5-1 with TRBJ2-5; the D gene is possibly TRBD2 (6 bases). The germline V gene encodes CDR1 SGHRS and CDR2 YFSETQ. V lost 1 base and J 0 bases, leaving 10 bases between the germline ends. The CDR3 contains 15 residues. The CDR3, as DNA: TGCGCCAGCAGCTTGTCGGGGAGGCACCAAGAGACCCAGTACTTC. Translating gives CASSLSGRHQETQYF.

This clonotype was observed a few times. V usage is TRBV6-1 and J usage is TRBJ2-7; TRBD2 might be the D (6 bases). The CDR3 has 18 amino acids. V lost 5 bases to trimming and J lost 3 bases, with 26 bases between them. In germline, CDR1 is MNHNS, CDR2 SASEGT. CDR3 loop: CASSYPFSALANFYEQYF. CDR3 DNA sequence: TGTGCCAGCAGTTATCCCTTTTCCGCACTAGCCAATTTCTACGAGCAGTACTTC.